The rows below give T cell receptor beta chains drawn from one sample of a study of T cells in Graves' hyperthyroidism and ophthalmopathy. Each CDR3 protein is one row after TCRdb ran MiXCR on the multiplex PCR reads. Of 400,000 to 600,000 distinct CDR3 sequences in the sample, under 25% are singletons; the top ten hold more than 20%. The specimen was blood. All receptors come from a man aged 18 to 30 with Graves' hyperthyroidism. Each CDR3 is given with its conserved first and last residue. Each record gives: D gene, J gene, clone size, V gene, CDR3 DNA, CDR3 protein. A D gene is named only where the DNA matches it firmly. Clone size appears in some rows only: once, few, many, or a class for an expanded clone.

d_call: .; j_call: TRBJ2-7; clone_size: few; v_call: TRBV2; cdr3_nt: TGTGCCAGCAACCAGAGGGGGGCCGACGAGCAGTACTTC; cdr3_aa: CASNQRGADEQYF
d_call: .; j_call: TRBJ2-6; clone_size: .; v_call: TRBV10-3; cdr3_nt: TGTGCCATCAGTGAAGTATCTGGGGCCAACGTCCTGACTTTC; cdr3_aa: CAISEVSGANVLTF
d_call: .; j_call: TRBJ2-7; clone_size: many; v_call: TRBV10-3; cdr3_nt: TGTGCCATCAGTGACCGAGGGAAAGGAGAGCAGTACTTC; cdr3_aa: CAISDRGKGEQYF
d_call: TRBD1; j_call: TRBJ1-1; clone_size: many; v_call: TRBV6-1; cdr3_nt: TGTGCCAGCAGGAGACAGGGGCCCATGAACACTGAAGCTTTCTTT; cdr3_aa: CASRRQGPMNTEAFF
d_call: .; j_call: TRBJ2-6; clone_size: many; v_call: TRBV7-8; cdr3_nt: TGTGCCAGCAGCGCCGGACCTTGGCGGGGTACCAGGGCCAACGTCCTGACTTTC; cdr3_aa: CASSAGPWRGTRANVLTF
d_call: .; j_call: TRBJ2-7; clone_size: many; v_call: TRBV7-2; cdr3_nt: TGTGCCAGCAGCTTTCGGACGGGGGAGTACTACGAGCAGTACTTC; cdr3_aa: CASSFRTGEYYEQYF
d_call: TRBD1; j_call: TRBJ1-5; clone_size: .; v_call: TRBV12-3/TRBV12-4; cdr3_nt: TGTGCCAGCAGTTCCGGGTGGGACAGGTCACATTTT; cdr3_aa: CASSSGWDRSHF
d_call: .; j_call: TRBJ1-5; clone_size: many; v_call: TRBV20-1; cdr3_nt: TGCAGTGCTAGTCGGTTCGATAGTTACAATCAGCCCCAGCATTTT; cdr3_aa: CSASRFDSYNQPQHF
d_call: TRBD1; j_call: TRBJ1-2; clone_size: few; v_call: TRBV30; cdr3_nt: TGTGCCGGACCGACAGGGGCCGGCTATGGCTACACCTTC; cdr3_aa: CAGPTGAGYGYTF
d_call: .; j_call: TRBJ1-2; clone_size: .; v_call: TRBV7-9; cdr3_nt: TGTGCCAGCAGCTTAATGGGGGGCCTACACTATGGCTACACCTTC; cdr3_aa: CASSLMGGLHYGYTF
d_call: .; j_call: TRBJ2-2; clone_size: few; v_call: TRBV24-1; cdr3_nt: TGTGCCACCAGTGATTTGAAACAGGATACCGGGGAGCTGTTTTTT; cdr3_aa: CATSDLKQDTGELFF
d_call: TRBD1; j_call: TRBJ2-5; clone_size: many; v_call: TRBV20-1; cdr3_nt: TGCAGTGCAGGAGATCCAGGGGGCATGGAGACCCAGTACTTC; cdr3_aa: CSAGDPGGMETQYF
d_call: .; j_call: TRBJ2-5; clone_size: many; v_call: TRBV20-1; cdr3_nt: TGCAGTGCTAAGGCCCCCAGGGGAAGGGAGACCCAGTACTTC; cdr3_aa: CSAKAPRGRETQYF
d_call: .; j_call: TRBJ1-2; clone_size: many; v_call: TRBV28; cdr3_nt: TGTGCCAGCAGGCGTGGGCAGGGGAACTATGGCTACACCTTC; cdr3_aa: CASRRGQGNYGYTF
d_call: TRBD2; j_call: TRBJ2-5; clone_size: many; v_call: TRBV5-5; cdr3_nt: TGTGCCAGCAGCTCGGGACTAGCGGGTGCCCCCGGGACCCAGTACTTC; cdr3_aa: CASSSGLAGAPGTQYF
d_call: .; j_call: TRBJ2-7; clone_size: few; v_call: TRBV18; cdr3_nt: TGTGCCAGCTCACCCGAGGGGGGCAAAGTAGTCGGGCAGTACTTC; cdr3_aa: CASSPEGGKVVGQYF
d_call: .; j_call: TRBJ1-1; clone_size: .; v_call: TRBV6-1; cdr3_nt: TGTGCCGTCAGGTGGGGGAACACTGAAGCTTTCTTT; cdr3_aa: CAVRWGNTEAFF
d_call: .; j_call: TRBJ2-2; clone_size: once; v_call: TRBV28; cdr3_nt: TGTGCCAGCAGTTTAGGGGGAGGAAGCCCCGGGGAGCTGTTTTTT; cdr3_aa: CASSLGGGSPGELFF
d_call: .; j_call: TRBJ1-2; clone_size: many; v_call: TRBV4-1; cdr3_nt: TGCGCCAGCAGCCTCGGACACCTATCTCAAAACTATGGCTACACCTTC; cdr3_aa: CASSLGHLSQNYGYTF
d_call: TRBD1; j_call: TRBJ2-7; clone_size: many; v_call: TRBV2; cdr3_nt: TGTGCCAGAGGGGGCGGCTCCGGCGAGCAGTACTTC; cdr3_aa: CARGGGSGEQYF
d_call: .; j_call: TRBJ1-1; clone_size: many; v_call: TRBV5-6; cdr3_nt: TGTGCCAGCAGCTCCGGACAGAACATGAACACTGAAGCTTTCTTT; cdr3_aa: CASSSGQNMNTEAFF
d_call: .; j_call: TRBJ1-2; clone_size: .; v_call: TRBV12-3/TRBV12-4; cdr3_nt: TGTGCCAGCAGTTCCTCGGCGGGCAGGGGCTATGGCTACACCTTC; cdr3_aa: CASSSSAGRGYGYTF
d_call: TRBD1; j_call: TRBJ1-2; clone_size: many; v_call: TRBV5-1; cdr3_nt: TGCGCCAGCAGCCGGGACAGGGGGCAAGACTATGGCTACACCTTC; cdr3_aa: CASSRDRGQDYGYTF
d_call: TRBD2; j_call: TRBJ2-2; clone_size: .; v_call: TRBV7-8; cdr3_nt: TGTGCCAGCAGCTTAGCTAGCGGGGGACCCTCGAACACCGGGGAGCTGTTTTTT; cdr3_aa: CASSLASGGPSNTGELFF
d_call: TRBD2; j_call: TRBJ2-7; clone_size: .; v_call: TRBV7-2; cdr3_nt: TGTGCCAGCAGCGTCACTAGCGGGAGCGAGCAGTACTTC; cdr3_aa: CASSVTSGSEQYF
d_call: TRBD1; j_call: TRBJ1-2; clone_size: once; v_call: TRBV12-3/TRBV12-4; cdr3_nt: TGTGCCAGCAGTCGGGACAGCGCCCATGGCTACACCTTC; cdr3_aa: CASSRDSAHGYTF
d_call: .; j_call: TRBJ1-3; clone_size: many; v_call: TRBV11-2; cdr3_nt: TGTGCCAGCAGCTTAGGACAGTTCTCTGGAAACACCATATATTTT; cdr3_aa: CASSLGQFSGNTIYF